Listed below are T cell receptor beta chains from one sample, sequenced in a study of T cell repertoires in aging, cancer and after chemotherapy. TCRdb used MiXCR to reprocess the multiplex PCR reads, holding one entry per CDR3 protein. The table records fewer than 4,000 distinct CDR3 sequences, about 35% of them present only once. Sequenced: blood. The receptors stem from a human donor in good health. The CDR3 runs from the conserved cysteine through the conserved F or W. A D gene is named only where the DNA matches it firmly. Clone size is stated in some rows and not others, as once, few, many or a class when expanded.

TRBJ2-7	.	TRBV6-1	TRBD2	TGTGCCAGCAGTGAGGCGGGGGGTGAGTACGAGCAGTACTTC	CASSEAGGEYEQYF
TRBJ1-2	.	TRBV20-1	.	TGCAGTGCTACCACGGACACAGTTCAAGATGGCTACACCTTC	CSATTDTVQDGYTF
TRBJ2-2	few	TRBV6-6	.	TGTGCCAGCAGTAGACAAGAGCTAAACACCGGGGAGCTGTTTTTT	CASSRQELNTGELFF
TRBJ2-1	medium-sized	TRBV12-3/TRBV12-4	.	TGTGCCAGCAGTTTGGGCACAGTCAATGAGCAGTTCTTC	CASSLGTVNEQFF
TRBJ1-4	few	TRBV6-5	TRBD1	TGTGCCAGCAGCGCACCGGGACAGGGGAAGGAAAAACTGTTTTTT	CASSAPGQGKEKLFF
TRBJ1-5	few	TRBV27	TRBD1	TGTGCCAGCAGTAAGACAGGGTCTCAGCCCCAGCATTTT	CASSKTGSQPQHF
TRBJ2-3	.	TRBV19	TRBD1	TGTGCCAGTAGTACCGGACAGGGCGCCACAGATACGCAGTATTTT	CASSTGQGATDTQYF
TRBJ2-2	.	TRBV6-1	TRBD2	TGTGCCAGCGGATGGAGGACGGGGGGGGGGTGGAACACCGGGGAGCTGTTTTTT	CASGWRTGGGWNTGELFF
TRBJ2-2	few	TRBV5-4	.	TGTGCCAGCAGCTTGGAAGCGAACACCGGGGAGCTGTTTTTT	CASSLEANTGELFF
TRBJ2-1	.	TRBV27	TRBD2	TGTGCCAGCAGTTCGGCCATGGGGCGGGGGGGGAGTAATGAGCAGTTCTTC	CASSSAMGRGGSNEQFF
TRBJ1-3	.	TRBV4-2	TRBD1	TGTGCCAGCAGCTACCGGACAGGGGGCTCTGGAAACACCATATATTTT	CASSYRTGGSGNTIYF
TRBJ1-2	few	TRBV30	.	TGTGCCTGGACTCAGAGGGAAGACTATGGCTACACCTTC	CAWTQREDYGYTF
TRBJ1-5	.	TRBV15	.	TGTGCCACCAGCACCGGGGGGGGCAATCAGCCCCAGCATTTT	CATSTGGGNQPQHF
TRBJ1-4	.	TRBV7-9	TRBD1	TGTGCCAGCAGTCCGGGACAGGGGCAAAAACTGTTTTTT	CASSPGQGQKLFF
TRBJ1-4	few	TRBV10-3	.	TGTGCCATCAGTGGGGCGGCAGATAATGAAAAACTGTTTTTT	CAISGAADNEKLFF
TRBJ2-2	.	TRBV12-3/TRBV12-4	.	TGTGCCAGCAGCCTTAGGGGGACAATGAACACCGGGGAGCTGTTTTTT	CASSLRGTMNTGELFF
TRBJ2-3	medium-sized	TRBV6-2/TRBV6-3	TRBD1	TGTGCCAGCAGTTACCGGGACAGGTCAACAGATACGCAGTATTTT	CASSYRDRSTDTQYF
TRBJ1-1	.	TRBV5-4	.	TGTGCCAGCAGCTTAGGACAGAGTAACACTGAAGCTTTCTTT	CASSLGQSNTEAFF
TRBJ2-5	.	TRBV5-6	TRBD2	TGTGCCAGCAGCTTGGGAGGTAGCGGGGGGCAAGAGACCCAGTACTTC	CASSLGGSGGQETQYF
TRBJ2-1	few	TRBV5-4	.	TGTGCCAGCAGGAGGGACACCTTCGAGCAGTTCTTC	CASRRDTFEQFF
TRBJ2-7	few	TRBV6-6	.	TGTGCCAGCAGTGAGTGGGTCGCCTACGAGCAGTACTTC	CASSEWVAYEQYF
TRBJ1-1	few	TRBV6-5	.	TGTGCCAGCAGTTATCCGGGAGGCGCCACTGAAGCTTTCTTT	CASSYPGGATEAFF
TRBJ1-6	few	TRBV6-6	.	TGTGCCAGCAGTTCCCTTCAGGGGCTTTCCAATTCACCCCTCCACTTT	CASSSLQGLSNSPLHF
TRBJ2-2	few	TRBV5-5	TRBD1	TGTGCCAGCAGCCTGGACAGGGCGAACACCGGGGAGCTGTTTTTT	CASSLDRANTGELFF
TRBJ1-6	few	TRBV12-3/TRBV12-4	.	TGTGCCACCCGACCGAAAGGCTATAATTCACCCCTCCACTTT	CATRPKGYNSPLHF
TRBJ2-3	.	TRBV20-1	TRBD2	TGCAGTGCCAGGACTAGCGGGGGGGCAGATACGCAGTATTTT	CSARTSGGADTQYF
TRBJ1-5	.	TRBV18	.	TGTGCCAGCTCGCCAGGGGTTGGCCAGCCCCAGCATTTT	CASSPGVGQPQHF
TRBJ1-4	few	TRBV5-6	.	TGTGCCAGCACCTCTTGGGCAACTAATGAAAAACTGTTTTTT	CASTSWATNEKLFF
TRBJ1-4	.	TRBV5-8	TRBD1	TGTGCCAGCAGCTTGGGACAGGGCGGCGAAAAACTGTTTTTT	CASSLGQGGEKLFF
TRBJ1-1	.	TRBV5-4	.	TGTGCCAGCAGCTTGCCCCGGGCGGCAGGGGCCCCCATGAACACTGAAGCTTTCTTT	CASSLPRAAGAPMNTEAFF
TRBJ2-1	once	TRBV11-1	TRBD2	TGTGCCAGCAGCTTCGGTGCGGGGGGGCGCAATGAGCAGTTCTTC	CASSFGAGGRNEQFF
TRBJ2-7	few	TRBV6-6	TRBD2	TGTGCCAGCAGTTACCAGCGGGACTACGAGCAGTACTTC	CASSYQRDYEQYF
TRBJ2-5	.	TRBV5-4	TRBD2	TGTGCCAGCAGCTTGGGGACTAGCGGGGGGGGGGAGACCCAGTACTTC	CASSLGTSGGGETQYF